The clone carrying this TCR beta chain showed up just a few times. The antigen is unknown. The entry originates in a study of T cells after yellow fever vaccination. There are 17 residues in the CDR3. CDR1 is SGDLS, CDR2 YYNGEE, per germline. Trimming at V came to 3 bases and at J to 1 base, leaving 4 bases not matched to a gene. From the 5' RACE reads, TCRdb called clonotypes with MiXCR, one entry per CDR3 protein. The data contain some 500,000 distinct CDR3 sequences, less than 15% of them seen just once; the ten biggest clones take up around an eighth. Study-wide results and caveats: Weaker, the secondary response had a peak occurring faster, on day 5 versus 15.

The chain uses TRBV9 and TRBJ2-6, with TRBD1 matching over 10 bases. This sequence was found in a man younger than 45 who received the YFV17D yellow fever vaccine. The material was PBMCs, obtained on the day of the yellow fever booster vaccination. The DNA for the CDR3 is TGTGCCAGCAGCGCCGGGACAGGGGAGTCTGGGGCCAACGTCCTGACTTTC. As protein: CASSAGTGESGANVLTF.